This TCR beta chain is drawn from a study of PD-L1 blockade in urothelial cancer. As for the study in general: Male patients with bladder-origin urothelial cancer numbered about 90% of the 29. Patients had been given 0 to 3 earlier chemotherapy regimens. Specimens of blood held a median count of 141,255 T cells.

Each patient gave between 1 and 8 samples, pretreatment and on-treatment. Using immunoSEQ multiplex PCR, the repertoire was profiled, and TCRdb retains in-frame clones only, with some absent. Here the sample spans roughly 49,000 clones, nearly 90% being singletons. Sequencing used PBMCs, obtained around atezolizumab (anti-PD-L1) treatment. The TCR sequence derives from a man aged 60 to 75 with urothelial cancer.

CDR3 residues: CASRRGHLSGANVLTF. The CDR3 nucleotides are TGTGCCAGCAGAAGAGGCCACCTATCTGGGGCCAACGTCCTGACTTTC. V gene TRBV27 combines with J gene TRBJ2-6, with no clear D. CDR1 is MNHEY, CDR2 SMNVEV, per germline (reference sequence). V lost 6 bases and J lost 1, with 13 bases in between. The CDR3 is 16 residues long. The full variable domain, in which reference TRBV27 and TRBJ2-6 provide the parts outside the CDR3, is EAQVTQNPRYLITVTGKKLTVTCSQNMNHEYMSWYRQDPGLGLRQIYYSMNVEVTDKGDVPEGYKVSRKEKRNFPLILESPSPNQTSLYFCASRRGHLSGANVLTFGAGSRLTVL.